This TCR beta chain stems from a study of blood T cell repertoires in COVID-19. CDR3 length: 20 residues. V lost 3 bases and J 0 bases, leaving 24 bases between the germline ends. Germline CDR1 is MRHNA and CDR2 is SNTAGT. Clones were sequenced by immunoSEQ multiplex PCR, and TCRdb holds only the in-frame ones, with some missing. The sample includes roughly 120,000 clones, over 65% seen only once; the top ten take 0.65% to 0.95%. The source material was peripheral blood. This chain connects TRBV6-4 to TRBJ1-5, with D uncertain. The receptor comes from a human donor with acute or convalescent COVID-19. The donor label of this sample is uncertain. The CDR3 DNA reads as TGTGCCAGCAGTGAGACCGTCAGCCAGGTTTCAAGTAGTAGCAATCAGCCCCAGCATTTT. The encoded protein is CASSETVSQVSSSSNQPQHF.